This TCR beta chain stems from a study of blood T cell repertoires in COVID-19. Study summary: Whether acute or convalescent, the COVID-19 samples came from the United States, Italy and Spain. Sources were T cells, B-cell-depleted T cells, or PBMCs; the material itself was cDNA or gDNA.

The CDR3 loop spans 15 amino acids. Germline values: CDR1 GTSNPN, CDR2 SVGIG (reference sequence). V lost 1 base, J lost 1 base, and 5 bases stayed unmatched. As originally analysed: By means of reference gene primer amplification, nucleated cell counts were estimated. Assay used: immunoSEQ multiplex PCR; TCRdb lists only in-frame clones, some missing. Clonal size and the V and J genes are those of that table, whereas D and trimming came from the DNA. In the table there are roughly 200,000 clones, about 85% of which are singletons. This clone occurred a few times. Seattle participants joined during active infection and were tracked over time.

V gene TRBV30 combines with J gene TRBJ1-2, with 8 nucleotides matching TRBD1. Input material: peripheral blood. This receptor was obtained from a woman between 50 and 59 years old with COVID-19, enrolled during active disease. CDR3 DNA sequence: TGTGCCTGGAGTGGCGGACAGGGACTTAACTATGGCTACACCTTC. As protein: CAWSGGQGLNYGYTF.